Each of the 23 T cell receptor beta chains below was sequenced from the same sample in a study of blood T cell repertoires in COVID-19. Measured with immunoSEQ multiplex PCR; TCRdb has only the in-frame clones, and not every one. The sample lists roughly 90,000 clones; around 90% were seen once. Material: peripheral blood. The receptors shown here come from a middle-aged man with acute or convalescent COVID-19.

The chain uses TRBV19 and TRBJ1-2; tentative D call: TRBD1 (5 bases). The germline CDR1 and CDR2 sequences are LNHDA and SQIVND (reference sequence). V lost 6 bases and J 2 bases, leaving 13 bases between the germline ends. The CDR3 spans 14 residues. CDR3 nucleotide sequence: TGTGCCAGTAGCCAACCGGGACTCAACTATGGCTACACCTTC. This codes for CASSQPGLNYGYTF.

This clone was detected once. Here the CDR3 reads CAWSVGGPANQPQHF. CDR3 in DNA: TGTGCCTGGAGTGTAGGGGGACCGGCCAATCAGCCCCAGCATTTT. This chain links TRBV30 with TRBJ1-5; D perhaps matches TRBD1 (6 bases). This CDR3 has 15 residues. Germline V gene lookup returns CDR1 GTSNPN and CDR2 SVGIG (reference sequence). Trimming stripped 0 bases from V and 3 bases from J, with 12 bases between.

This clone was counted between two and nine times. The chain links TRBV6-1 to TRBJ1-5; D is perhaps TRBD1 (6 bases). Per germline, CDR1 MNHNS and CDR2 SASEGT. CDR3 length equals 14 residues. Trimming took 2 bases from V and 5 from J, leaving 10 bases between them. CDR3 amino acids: CASSETGGDQPQHF. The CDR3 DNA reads TGTGCCAGCAGTGAAACGGGGGGCGATCAGCCCCAGCATTTT.

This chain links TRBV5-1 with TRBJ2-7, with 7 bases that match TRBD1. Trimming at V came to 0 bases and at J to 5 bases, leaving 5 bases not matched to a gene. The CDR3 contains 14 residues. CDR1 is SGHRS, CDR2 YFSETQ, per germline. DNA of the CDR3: TGCGCCAGCAGCTTGGGACAGGGTAGTAACGAGCAGTACTTC. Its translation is CASSLGQGSNEQYF.

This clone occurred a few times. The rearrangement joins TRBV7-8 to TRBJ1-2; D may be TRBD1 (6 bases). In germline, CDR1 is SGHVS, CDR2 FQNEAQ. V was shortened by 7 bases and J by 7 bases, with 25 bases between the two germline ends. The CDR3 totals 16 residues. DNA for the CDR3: TGTGCCAGCATCCCGGGACACCGGAGATCCAAGGGTGGCTACACCTTC. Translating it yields CASIPGHRRSKGGYTF.

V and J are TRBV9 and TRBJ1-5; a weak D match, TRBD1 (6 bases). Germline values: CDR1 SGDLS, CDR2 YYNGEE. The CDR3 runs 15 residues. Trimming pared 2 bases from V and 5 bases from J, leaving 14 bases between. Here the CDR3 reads CASSVSQGRDQPQHF. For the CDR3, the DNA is TGTGCCAGCAGCGTCTCACAGGGTAGGGATCAGCCCCAGCATTTT.

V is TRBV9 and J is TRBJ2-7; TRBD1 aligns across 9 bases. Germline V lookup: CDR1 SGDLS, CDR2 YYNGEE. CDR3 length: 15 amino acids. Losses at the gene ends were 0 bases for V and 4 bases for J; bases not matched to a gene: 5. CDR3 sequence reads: CASSVGVDRGYEQYF. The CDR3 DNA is TGTGCCAGCAGCGTAGGGGTTGACAGGGGGTACGAGCAGTACTTC.

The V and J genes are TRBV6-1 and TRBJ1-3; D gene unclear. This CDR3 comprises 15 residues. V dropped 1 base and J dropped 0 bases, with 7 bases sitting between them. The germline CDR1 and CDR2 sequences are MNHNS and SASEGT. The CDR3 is CASSEGIYSGNTIYF. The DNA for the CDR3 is TGTGCCAGCAGTGAAGGTATTTACTCTGGAAACACCATATATTTT.

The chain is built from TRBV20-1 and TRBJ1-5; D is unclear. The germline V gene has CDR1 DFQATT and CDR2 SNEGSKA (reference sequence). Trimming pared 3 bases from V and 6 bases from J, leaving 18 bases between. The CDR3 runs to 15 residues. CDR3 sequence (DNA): TGCAGTGCTAGTCTGTCCCTGAAGAACATTCAGCCCCAGCATTTT. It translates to CSASLSLKNIQPQHF.

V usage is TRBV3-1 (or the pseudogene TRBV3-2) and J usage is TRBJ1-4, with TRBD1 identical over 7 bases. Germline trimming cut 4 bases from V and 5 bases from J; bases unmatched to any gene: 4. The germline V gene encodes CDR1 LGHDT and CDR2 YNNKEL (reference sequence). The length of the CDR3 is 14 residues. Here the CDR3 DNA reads TGTGCCAGCAGCCTGGGACAGATAAATGAAAAACTGTTTTTT. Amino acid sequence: CASSLGQINEKLFF.

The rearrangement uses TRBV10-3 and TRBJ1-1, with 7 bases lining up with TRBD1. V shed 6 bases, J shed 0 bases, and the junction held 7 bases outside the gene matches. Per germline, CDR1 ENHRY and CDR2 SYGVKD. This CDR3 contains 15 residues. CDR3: CAISDPQGMNTEAFF. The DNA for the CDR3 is TGTGCCATCAGCGACCCACAGGGGATGAACACTGAAGCTTTCTTT.

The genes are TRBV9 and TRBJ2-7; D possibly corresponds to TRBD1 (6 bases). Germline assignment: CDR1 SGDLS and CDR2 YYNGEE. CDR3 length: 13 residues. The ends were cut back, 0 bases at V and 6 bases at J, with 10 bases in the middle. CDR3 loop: CASSVVAGVEQYF. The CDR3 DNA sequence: TGTGCCAGCAGCGTAGTGGCAGGGGTCGAGCAGTACTTC.

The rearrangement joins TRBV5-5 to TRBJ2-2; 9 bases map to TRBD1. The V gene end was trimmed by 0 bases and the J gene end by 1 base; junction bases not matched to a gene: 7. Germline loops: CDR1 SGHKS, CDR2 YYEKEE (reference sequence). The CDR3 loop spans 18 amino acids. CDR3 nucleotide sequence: TGTGCCAGCAGCTTGGTGGACAGGGGCACGCTGAACACCGGGGAGCTGTTTTTT. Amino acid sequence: CASSLVDRGTLNTGELFF.

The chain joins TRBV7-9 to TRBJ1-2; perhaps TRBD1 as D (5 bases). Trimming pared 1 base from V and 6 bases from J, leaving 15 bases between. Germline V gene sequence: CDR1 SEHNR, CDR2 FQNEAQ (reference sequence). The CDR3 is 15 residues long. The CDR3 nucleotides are TGTGCCAGCAGCTTAGGGGGCAGGGAACGGGATGGCTACACCTTC. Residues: CASSLGGRERDGYTF.

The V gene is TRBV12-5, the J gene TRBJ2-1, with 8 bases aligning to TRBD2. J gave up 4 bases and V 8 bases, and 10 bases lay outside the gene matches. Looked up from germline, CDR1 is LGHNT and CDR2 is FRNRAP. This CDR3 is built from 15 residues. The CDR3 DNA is TGTGCTAGTCGCCTCGGGCTAGCGGGTTACAATGAGCAGTTCTTC. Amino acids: CASRLGLAGYNEQFF.

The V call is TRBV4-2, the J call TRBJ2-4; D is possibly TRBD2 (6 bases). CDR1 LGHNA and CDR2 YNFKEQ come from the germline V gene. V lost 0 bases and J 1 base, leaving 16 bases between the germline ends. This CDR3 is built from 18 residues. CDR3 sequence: CASSQDGGGDPAKNIQYF. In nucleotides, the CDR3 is TGTGCCAGCAGCCAAGATGGTGGAGGGGATCCGGCCAAAAACATTCAGTACTTC.

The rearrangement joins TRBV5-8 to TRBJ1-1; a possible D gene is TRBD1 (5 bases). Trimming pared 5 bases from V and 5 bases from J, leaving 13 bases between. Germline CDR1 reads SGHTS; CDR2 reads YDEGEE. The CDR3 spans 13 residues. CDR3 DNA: TGTGCCAGCAGTTTTAACCGGGGGACTGAAGCTTTCTTT. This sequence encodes CASSFNRGTEAFF.

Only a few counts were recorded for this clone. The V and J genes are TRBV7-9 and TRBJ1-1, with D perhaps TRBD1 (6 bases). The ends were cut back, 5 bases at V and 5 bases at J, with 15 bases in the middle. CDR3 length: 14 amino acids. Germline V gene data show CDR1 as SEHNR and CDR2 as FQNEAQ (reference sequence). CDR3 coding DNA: TGTGCCAGCAGCCCCAGTCAGGGGTGGACTGAAGCTTTCTTT. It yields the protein CASSPSQGWTEAFF.

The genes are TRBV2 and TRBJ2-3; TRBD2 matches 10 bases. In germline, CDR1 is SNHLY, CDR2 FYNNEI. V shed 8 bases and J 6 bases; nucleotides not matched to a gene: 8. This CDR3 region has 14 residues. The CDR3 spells CASPLSGRDDTQYF. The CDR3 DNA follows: TGTGCCAGCCCCCTCAGCGGGAGGGATGATACGCAGTATTTT. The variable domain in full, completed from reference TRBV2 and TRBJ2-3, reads EPEVTQTPSHQVTQMGQEVILRCVPISNHLYFYWYRQILGQKVEFLVSFYNNEISEKSEIFDDQFSVERPDGSNFTLKIRSTKLEDSAMYFCASPLSGRDDTQYFGPGTRLTVL.

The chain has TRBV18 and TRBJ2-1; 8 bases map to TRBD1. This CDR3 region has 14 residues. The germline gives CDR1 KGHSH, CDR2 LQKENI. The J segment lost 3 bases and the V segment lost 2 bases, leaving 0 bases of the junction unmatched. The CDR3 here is CASSPGTGYNEQFF. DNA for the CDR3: TGTGCCAGCTCACCAGGGACAGGCTACAATGAGCAGTTCTTC.

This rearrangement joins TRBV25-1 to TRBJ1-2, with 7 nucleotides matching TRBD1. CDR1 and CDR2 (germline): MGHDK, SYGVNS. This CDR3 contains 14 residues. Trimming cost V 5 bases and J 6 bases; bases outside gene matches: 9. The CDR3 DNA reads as TGTGCCAGCAGTACAGGGGCGTCTAGACATGGCTACACCTTC. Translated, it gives CASSTGASRHGYTF.

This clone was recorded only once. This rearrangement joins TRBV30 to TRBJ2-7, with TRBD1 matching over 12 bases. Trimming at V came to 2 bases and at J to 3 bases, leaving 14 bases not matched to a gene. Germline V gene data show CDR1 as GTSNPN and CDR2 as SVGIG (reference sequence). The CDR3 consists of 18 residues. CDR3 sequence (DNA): TGTGCCTGGAGTCCGGGACAGGGGGCCGGCGGGAGAGTCTACGAGCAGTACTTC. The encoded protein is CAWSPGQGAGGRVYEQYF.

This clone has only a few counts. CDR3: CATSRAGDRGYEQYF. CDR3 DNA: TGTGCCACCAGCAGAGCCGGGGACAGGGGGTACGAGCAGTACTTC. The rearrangement uses TRBV15 and TRBJ2-7, with 11 bases fitting TRBD1. This CDR3 comprises 15 residues. The trim removed 1 base at V and 4 bases at J, leaving 3 bases unmatched. The germline V gene has CDR1 LNHNV and CDR2 YYDKDF (reference sequence).